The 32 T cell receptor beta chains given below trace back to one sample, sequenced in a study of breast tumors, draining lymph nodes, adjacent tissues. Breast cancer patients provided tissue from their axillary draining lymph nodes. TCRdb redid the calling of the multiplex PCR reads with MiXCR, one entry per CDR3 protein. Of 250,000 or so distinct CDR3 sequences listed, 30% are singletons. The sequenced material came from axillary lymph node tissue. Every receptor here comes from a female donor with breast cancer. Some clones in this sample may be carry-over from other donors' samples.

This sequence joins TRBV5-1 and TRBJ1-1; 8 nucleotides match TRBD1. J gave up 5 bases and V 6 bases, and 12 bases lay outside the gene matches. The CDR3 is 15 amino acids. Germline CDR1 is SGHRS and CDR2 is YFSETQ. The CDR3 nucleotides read TGCGCCAGCACACGGGGAGACAGGGGAGGGACTGAAGCTTTCTTT. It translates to CASTRGDRGGTEAFF.

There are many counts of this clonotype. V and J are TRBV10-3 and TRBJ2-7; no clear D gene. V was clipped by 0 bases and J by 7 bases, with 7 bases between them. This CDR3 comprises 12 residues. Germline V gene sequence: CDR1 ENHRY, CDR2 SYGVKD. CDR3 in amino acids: CAISESRLEQYF. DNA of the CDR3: TGTGCCATCAGTGAGTCCCGCTTAGAGCAGTACTTC.

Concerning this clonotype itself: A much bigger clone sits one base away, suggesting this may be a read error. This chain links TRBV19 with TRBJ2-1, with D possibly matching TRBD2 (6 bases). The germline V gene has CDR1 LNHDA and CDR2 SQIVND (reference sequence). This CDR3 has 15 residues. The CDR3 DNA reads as TGTGCCAGTATGGGCGGGACCAGCTCCTACAATGGGCAGTTCTTC. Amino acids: CASMGGTSSYNGQFF.

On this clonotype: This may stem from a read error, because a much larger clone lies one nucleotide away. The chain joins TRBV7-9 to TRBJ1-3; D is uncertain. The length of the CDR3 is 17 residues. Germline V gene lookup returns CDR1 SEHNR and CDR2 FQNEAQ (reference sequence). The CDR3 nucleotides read TGTGCCAGCAGCTTTCGGATAGGGTACTCCCCTGGGAACACCATATATTTT. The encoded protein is CASSFRIGYSPGNTIYF.

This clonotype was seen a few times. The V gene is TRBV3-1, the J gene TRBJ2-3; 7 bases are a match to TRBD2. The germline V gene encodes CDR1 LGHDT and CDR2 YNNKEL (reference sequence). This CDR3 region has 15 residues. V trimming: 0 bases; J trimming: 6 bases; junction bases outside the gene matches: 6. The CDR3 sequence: CASSQDRGRADTQYF. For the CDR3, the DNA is TGTGCCAGCAGCCAAGATCGAGGGAGGGCGGATACGCAGTATTTT.

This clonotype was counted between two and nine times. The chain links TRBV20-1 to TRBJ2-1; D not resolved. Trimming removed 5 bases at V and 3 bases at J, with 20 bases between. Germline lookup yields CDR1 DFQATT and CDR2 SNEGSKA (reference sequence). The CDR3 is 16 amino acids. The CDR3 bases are TGCAGTGCTGTCCCGTCCGGGCAACCCTTCTACAATGAGCAGTTCTTC. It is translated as CSAVPSGQPFYNEQFF.

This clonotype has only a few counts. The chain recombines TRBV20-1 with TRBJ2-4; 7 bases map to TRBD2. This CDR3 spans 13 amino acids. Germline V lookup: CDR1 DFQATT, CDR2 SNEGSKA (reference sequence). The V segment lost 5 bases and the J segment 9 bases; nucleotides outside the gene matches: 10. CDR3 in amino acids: CSAPGSGLTIQYF. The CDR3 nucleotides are TGCAGTGCTCCTGGTAGCGGGCTGACCATTCAGTACTTC.

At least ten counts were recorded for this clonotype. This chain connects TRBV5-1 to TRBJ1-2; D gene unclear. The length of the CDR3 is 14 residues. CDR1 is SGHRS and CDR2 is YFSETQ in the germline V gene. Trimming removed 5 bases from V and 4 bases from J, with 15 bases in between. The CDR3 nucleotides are TGCGCCAGCAGTTTGCTAGGGTTGGTCTATGGCTACACCTTC. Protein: CASSLLGLVYGYTF.

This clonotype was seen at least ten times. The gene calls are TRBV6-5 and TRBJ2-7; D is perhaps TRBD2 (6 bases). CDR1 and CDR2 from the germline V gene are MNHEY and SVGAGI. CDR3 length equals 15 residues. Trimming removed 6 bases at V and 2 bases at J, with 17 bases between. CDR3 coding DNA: TGTGCCAGCAGGGGGACTTGGGACCCCACCTACGAGCAGTACTTC. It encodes CASRGTWDPTYEQYF.

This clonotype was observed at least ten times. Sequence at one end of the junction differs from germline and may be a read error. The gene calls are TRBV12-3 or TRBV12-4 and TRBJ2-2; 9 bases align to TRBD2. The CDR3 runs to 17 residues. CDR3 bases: TGTGTCAGCAGTTTAAAGACTAGCGGCATGAACACCGGGGAGCTGTTTTTT. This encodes CVSSLKTSGMNTGELFF.

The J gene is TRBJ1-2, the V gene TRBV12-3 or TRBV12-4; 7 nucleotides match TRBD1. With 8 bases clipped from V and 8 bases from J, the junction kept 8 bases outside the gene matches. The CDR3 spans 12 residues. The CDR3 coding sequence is TGTGCCAGCGCATCCGGACAGGTCGGCTACACCTTC. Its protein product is CASASGQVGYTF.

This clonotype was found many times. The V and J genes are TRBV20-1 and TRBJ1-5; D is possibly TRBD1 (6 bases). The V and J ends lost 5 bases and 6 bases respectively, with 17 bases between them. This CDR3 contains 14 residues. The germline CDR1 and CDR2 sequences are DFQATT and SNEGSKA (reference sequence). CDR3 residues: CSAGKGVGSQPQHF. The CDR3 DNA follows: TGCAGTGCTGGGAAGGGGGTCGGGAGTCAGCCCCAGCATTTT.

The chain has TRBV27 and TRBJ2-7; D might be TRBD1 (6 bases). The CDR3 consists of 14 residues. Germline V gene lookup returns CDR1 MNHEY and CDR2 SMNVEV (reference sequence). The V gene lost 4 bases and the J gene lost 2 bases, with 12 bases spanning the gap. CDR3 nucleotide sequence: TGTGCCAGCAGTTCCGGGACACCCCCCTACGAGCAGTACTTC. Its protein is CASSSGTPPYEQYF.

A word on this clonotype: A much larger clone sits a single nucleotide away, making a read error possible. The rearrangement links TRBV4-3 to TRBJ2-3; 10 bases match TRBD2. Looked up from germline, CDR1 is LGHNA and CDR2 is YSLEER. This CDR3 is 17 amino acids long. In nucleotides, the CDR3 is TGCGCCGGCAGCCAAGGGTCTAGCGGGAGCCCCACAGATACGCAGTATTTT. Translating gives CAGSQGSSGSPTDTQYF.

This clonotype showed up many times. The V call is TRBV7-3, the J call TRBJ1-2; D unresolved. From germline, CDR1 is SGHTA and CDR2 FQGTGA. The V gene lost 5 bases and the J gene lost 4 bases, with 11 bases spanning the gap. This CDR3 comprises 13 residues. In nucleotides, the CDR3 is TGTGCCAGCAGCCCGGACGGAATCTATGGCTACACCTTC. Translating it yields CASSPDGIYGYTF. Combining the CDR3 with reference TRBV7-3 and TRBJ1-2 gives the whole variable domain GAGVSQTPSNKVTEKGKYVELRCDPISGHTALYWYRQSLGQGPEFLIYFQGTGAADDSGLPNDRFFAVRPEGSVSTLKIQRTERGDSAVYLCASSPDGIYGYTFGSGTRLTVV.

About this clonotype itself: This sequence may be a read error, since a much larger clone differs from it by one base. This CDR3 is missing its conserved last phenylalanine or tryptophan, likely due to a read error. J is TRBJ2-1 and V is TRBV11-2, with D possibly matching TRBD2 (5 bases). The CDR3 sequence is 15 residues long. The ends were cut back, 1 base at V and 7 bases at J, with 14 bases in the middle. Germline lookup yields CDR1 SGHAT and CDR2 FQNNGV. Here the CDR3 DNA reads TGTGCCAGCAGCTTAGTCGGTTTAAGAGGGAATGAGCAGTTCCTC. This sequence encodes CASSLVGLRGNEQFL.

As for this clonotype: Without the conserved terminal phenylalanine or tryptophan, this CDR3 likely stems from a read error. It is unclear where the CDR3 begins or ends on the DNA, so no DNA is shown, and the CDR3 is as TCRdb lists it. This CDR3 is CASNLGLQGANT. This sequence joins TRBV5-1 and TRBJ2-5; the table's TRBD1 call for D was not verified on the DNA. Germline CDR1 reads SGHRS; CDR2 reads YFSETQ. Both ends counted, the CDR3 spans 12 residues.

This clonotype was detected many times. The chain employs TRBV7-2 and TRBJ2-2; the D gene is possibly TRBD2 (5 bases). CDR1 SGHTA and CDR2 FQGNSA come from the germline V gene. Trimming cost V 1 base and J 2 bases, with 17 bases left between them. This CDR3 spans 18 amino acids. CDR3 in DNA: TGTGCCAGCAGCTTAGGAGGGCAGGCCCTGGCTAACACCGGGGAGCTGTTTTTT. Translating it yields CASSLGGQALANTGELFF.

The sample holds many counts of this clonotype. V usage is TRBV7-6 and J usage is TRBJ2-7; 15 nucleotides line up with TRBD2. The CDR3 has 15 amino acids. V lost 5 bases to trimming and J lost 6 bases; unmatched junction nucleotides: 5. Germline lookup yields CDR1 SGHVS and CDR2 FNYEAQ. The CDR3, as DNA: TGTGCCAGCAGCACAGGGACTAGCGGGAGGAGCGAGCAGTACTTC. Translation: CASSTGTSGRSEQYF.

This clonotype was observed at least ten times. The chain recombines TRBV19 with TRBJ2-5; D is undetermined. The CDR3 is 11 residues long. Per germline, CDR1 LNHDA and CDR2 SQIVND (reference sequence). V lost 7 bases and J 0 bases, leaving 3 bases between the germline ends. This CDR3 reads CASKNQETQYF. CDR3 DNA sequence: TGTGCCAGTAAGAACCAAGAGACCCAGTACTTC.

The CDR3: CASSQDWASKQETQYF. The CDR3, as DNA: TGTGCCAGCAGCCAAGATTGGGCAAGTAAACAAGAGACCCAGTACTTC. V and J are TRBV3-1 and TRBJ2-5; D is uncertain. From germline, CDR1 is LGHDT and CDR2 YNNKEL (reference sequence). This CDR3 contains 16 residues. V shed 0 bases and J shed 2 bases, with 13 bases lying between them.

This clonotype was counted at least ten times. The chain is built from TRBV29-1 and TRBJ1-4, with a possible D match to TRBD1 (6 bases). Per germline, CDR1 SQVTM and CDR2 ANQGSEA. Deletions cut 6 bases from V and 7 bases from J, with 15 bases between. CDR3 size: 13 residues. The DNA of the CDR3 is TGCAGCGTGAAACAGGGAGCGGGTGAAAAACTGTTTTTT. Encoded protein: CSVKQGAGEKLFF.

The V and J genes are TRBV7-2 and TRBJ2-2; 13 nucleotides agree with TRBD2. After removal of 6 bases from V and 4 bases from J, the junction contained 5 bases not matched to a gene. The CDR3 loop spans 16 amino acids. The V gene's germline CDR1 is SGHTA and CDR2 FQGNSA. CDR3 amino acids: CASSSGLAGLTGELFF. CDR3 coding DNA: TGTGCCAGCAGTTCGGGACTAGCGGGACTCACCGGGGAGCTGTTTTTT. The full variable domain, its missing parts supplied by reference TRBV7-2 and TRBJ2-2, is GAGVSQSPSNKVTEKGKDVELRCDPISGHTALYWYRQSLGQGLEFLIYFQGNSAPDKSGLPSDRFSAERTGGSVSTLTIQRTQQEDSAVYLCASSSGLAGLTGELFFGEGSRLTVL.

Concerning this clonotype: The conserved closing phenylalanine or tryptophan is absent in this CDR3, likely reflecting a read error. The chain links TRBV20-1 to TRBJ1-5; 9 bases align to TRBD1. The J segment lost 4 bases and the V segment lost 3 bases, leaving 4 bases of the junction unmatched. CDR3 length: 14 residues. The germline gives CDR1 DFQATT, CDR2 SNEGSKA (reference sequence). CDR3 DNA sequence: TGCAGTGCTAGCCAAGGGACAGGGAATCAGCCCCAGCATGGT. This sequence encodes CSASQGTGNQPQHG.

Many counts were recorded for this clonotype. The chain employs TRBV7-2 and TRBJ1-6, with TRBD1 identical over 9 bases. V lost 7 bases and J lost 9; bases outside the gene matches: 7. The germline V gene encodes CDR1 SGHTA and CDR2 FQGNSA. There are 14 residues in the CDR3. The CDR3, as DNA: TGTGCCAGCATGCGGACAGGGGATAGTTCACCCCTCCACTTT. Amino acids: CASMRTGDSSPLHF.

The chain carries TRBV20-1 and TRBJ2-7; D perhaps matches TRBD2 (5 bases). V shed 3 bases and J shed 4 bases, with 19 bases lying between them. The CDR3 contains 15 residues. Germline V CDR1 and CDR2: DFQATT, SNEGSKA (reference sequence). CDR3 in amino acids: CSARTSGLVPYEQYF. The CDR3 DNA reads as TGCAGTGCTAGGACGTCTGGACTCGTACCGTACGAGCAGTACTTC.

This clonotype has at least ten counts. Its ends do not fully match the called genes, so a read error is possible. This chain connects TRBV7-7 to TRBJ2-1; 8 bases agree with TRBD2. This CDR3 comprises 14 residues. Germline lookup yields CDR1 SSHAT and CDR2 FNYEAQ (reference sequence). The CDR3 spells CASSRSGTTNEQFF. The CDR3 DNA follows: TGTGCTAGCAGCCGTAGCGGGACGACTAATGAGCAGTTCTTC.

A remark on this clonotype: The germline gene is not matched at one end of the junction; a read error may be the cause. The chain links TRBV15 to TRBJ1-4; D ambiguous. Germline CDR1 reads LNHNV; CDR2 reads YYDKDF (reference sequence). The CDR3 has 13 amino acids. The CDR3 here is CATSRDGVSELFF. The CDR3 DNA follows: TGCGCCACCAGCAGAGATGGAGTGAGTGAACTGTTTTTT.

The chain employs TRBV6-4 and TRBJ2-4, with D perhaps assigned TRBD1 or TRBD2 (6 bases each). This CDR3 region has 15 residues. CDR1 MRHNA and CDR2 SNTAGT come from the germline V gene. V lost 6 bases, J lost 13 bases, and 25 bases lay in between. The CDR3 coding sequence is TGTGCCAGCAGGGATCAAGGGGGACTCCCTGGACAGCAGTACTTC. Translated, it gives CASRDQGGLPGQQYF.

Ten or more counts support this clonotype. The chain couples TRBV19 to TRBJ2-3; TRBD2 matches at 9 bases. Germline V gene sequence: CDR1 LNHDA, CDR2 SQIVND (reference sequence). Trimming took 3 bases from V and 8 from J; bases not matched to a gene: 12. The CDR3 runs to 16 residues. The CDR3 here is CASSIEAAGGLGTQYF. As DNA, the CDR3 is TGTGCCAGTAGTATTGAGGCAGCGGGAGGACTAGGTACGCAGTATTTT.

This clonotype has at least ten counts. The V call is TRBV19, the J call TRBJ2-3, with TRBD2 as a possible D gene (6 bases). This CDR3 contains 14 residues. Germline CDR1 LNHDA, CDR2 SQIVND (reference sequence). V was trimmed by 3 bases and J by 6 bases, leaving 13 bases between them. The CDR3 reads CASSILLAADTQYF. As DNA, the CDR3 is TGTGCCAGTAGTATCTTACTAGCAGCGGATACGCAGTATTTT.

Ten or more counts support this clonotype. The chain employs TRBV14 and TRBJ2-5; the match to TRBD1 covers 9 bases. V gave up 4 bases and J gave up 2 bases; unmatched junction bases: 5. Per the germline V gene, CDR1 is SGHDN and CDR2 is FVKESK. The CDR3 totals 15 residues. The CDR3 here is CASSRRQGGQETQYF. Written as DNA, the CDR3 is TGTGCCAGCAGCCGGAGACAGGGGGGGCAAGAGACCCAGTACTTC.